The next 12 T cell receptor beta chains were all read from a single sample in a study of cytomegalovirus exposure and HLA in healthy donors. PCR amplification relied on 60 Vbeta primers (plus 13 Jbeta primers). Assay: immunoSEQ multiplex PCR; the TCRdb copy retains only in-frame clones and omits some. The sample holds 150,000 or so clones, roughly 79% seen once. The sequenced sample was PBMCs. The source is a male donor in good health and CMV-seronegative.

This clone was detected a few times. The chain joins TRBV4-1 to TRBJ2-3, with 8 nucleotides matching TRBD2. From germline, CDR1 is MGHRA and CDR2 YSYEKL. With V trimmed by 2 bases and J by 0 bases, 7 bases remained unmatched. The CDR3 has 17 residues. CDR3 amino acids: CASSQSSSGLSTDTQYF. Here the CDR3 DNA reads TGCGCCAGCAGCCAATCCTCTAGCGGGCTTAGCACAGATACGCAGTATTTT.

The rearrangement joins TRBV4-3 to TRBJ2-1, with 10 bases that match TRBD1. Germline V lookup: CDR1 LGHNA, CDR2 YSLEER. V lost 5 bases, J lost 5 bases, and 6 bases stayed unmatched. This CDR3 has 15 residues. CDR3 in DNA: TGCGCCAGCAGCGAACTGGACAGGGGGGACAATGAGCAGTTCTTC. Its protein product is CASSELDRGDNEQFF.

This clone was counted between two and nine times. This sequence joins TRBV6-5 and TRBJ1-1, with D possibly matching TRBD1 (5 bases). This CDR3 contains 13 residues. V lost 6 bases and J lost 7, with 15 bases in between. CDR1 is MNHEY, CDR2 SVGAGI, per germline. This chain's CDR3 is CASSQGAAYEAFF. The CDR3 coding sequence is TGTGCCAGCAGCCAGGGCGCGGCCTATGAAGCTTTCTTT.

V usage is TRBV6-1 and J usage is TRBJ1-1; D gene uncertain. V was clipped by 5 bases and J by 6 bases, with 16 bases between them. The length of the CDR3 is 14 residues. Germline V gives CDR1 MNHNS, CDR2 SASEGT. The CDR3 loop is CASSQTRIGAEAFF. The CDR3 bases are TGTGCCAGCAGTCAAACACGGATCGGGGCTGAAGCTTTCTTT.

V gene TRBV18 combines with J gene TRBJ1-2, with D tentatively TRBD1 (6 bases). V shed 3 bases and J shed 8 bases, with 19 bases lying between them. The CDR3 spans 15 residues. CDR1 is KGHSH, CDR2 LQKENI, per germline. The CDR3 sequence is CASSPTGQPGEGYTF. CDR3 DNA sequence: TGTGCCAGCTCACCCACTGGGCAGCCAGGGGAAGGCTACACCTTC. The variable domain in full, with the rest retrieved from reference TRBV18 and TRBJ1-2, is NAGVMQNPRHLVRRRGQEARLRCSPMKGHSHVYWYRQLPEEGLKFMVYLQKENIIDESGMPKERFSAEFPKEGPSILRIQQVVRGDSAAYFCASSPTGQPGEGYTFGSGTRLTVV.

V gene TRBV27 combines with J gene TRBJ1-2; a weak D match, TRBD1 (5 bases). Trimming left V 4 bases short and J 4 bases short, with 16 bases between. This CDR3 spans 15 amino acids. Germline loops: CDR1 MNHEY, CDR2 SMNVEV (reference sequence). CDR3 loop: CASSSIGAVLYGYTF. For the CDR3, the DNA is TGTGCCAGCAGTTCGATAGGGGCCGTCCTCTATGGCTACACCTTC.

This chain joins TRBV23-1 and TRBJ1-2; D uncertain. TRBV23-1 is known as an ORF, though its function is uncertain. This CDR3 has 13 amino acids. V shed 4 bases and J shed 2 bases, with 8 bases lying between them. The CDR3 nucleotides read TGCGCCAGCAGTCTAAGCGGGAACTATGGCTACACCTTC. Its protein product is CASSLSGNYGYTF.

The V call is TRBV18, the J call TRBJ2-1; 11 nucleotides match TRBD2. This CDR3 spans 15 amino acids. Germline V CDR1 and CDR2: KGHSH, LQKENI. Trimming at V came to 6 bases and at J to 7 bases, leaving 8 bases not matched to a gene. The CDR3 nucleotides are TGTGCCAGCTCGCTACTAGCGGGAGTCCCAAATGAGCAGTTCTTC. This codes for CASSLLAGVPNEQFF. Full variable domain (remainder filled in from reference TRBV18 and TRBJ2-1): NAGVMQNPRHLVRRRGQEARLRCSPMKGHSHVYWYRQLPEEGLKFMVYLQKENIIDESGMPKERFSAEFPKEGPSILRIQQVVRGDSAAYFCASSLLAGVPNEQFFGPGTRLTVL.

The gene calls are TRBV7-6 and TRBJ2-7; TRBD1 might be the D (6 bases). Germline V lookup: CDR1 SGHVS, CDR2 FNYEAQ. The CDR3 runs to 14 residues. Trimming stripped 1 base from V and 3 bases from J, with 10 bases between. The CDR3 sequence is CASSLVQGGYEQYF. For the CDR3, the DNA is TGTGCCAGCAGCTTAGTACAGGGCGGCTACGAGCAGTACTTC.

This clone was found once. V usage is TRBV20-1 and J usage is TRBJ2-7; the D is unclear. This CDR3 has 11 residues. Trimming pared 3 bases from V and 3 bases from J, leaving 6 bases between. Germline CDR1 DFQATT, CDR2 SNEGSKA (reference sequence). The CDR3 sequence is CSARGHYEQYF. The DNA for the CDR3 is TGCAGTGCTAGGGGCCACTACGAGCAGTACTTC.

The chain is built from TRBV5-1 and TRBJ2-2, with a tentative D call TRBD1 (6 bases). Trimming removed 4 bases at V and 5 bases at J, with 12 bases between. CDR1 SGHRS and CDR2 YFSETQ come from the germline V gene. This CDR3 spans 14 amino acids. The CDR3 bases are TGCGCCAGCAGCCGAGGGGACATAACCGGGGAGCTGTTTTTT. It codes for CASSRGDITGELFF.

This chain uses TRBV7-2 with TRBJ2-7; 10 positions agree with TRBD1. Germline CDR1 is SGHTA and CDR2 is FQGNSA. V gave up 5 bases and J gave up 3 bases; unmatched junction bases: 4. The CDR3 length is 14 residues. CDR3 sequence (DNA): TGTGCCAGCAGCCGACGGACAGGGGGCTACGAGCAGTACTTC. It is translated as CASSRRTGGYEQYF.